A single sample gave rise to the 31 T cell receptor beta chains below, sequenced in a study of blood T cell repertoires in COVID-19. Some clones are missing from TCRdb's copy, which holds only in-frame ones; the method was immunoSEQ multiplex PCR. Here the sample spans 180,000 or so clones, about 76% being singletons. Sequenced input: peripheral blood. The receptor source for this set is a woman aged 50 to 60 with active or convalescent COVID-19.

This clone has only one observation. The chain combines TRBV28 with TRBJ2-3; TRBD2 aligns across 8 bases. The CDR3 has 14 amino acids. The germline CDR1 and CDR2 sequences are MDHEN and SYDVKM. V trimming: 11 bases; J trimming: 4 bases; junction bases outside the gene matches: 11. Here the CDR3 DNA reads TGTGCCGGATCGAGCGGGAGTCGTCCAGATACGCAGTATTTT. It codes for CAGSSGSRPDTQYF.

The chain couples TRBV28 to TRBJ2-7, with 9 bases that match TRBD2. V dropped 4 bases and J dropped 6; count of bases not matched to a gene: 4. This CDR3 has 13 residues. Germline-derived CDR1 and CDR2 are MDHEN and SYDVKM. The CDR3 DNA is TGTGCCAGCAGTTCATCGGGACTAGCCGAGCAGTACTTC. It yields the protein CASSSSGLAEQYF.

As regards this clone: Relative to the germline gene, one junction end is altered; a read error may explain this. The sample carries other DNA sequences with the same CDR3. The chain recombines TRBV18 with TRBJ1-1, with a possible D match to TRBD1 (6 bases). Germline V gives CDR1 KGHSH, CDR2 LQKENI. The CDR3 contains 15 residues. The CDR3 DNA follows: TGTGCCAGCTCGCGAGGGGGGGAAATGAACACTGAGGCTTTCTTT. Amino acid sequence: CASSRGGEMNTEAFF.

The chain recombines TRBV11-3 with TRBJ2-1; TRBD2 matches at 8 bases. CDR3 length: 15 amino acids. CDR1 is SGHNT and CDR2 is YENEEA in the germline V gene. The V gene end was trimmed by 5 bases and the J gene end by 8 bases; junction bases not matched to a gene: 11. The CDR3 coding sequence is TGTGCCAGCAGCACAGGGACTAGGGGGGGGGATGAGCAGTTCTTC. Translating gives CASSTGTRGGDEQFF.

The rearrangement uses TRBV19 and TRBJ1-1; the D is unclear. Germline V CDR1 and CDR2: LNHDA, SQIVND (reference sequence). Trimming left V 2 bases short and J 8 bases short, with 9 bases between. The CDR3 extends over 12 amino acids. The CDR3 sequence is CASSIRHPEAFF. CDR3 bases: TGTGCCAGTAGTATACGACACCCAGAAGCTTTCTTT.

This chain's CDR3 is CASSFGTSGPYEQYF. As DNA, the CDR3 is TGTGCCAGCAGCTTCGGGACTAGCGGGCCCTACGAGCAGTACTTC. This chain links TRBV7-2 with TRBJ2-7; TRBD2 matches 12 bases. Trimming cost V 3 bases and J 2 bases; bases outside gene matches: 2. This CDR3 comprises 15 residues. In germline, CDR1 is SGHTA, CDR2 FQGNSA.

A single count supports this clone. The same CDR3 arises from other DNA sequences in this sample as well. This rearrangement joins TRBV24-1 to TRBJ2-2; D remains unclear. CDR3 size: 12 residues. Germline assignment: CDR1 KGHDR and CDR2 SFDVKD. Trimming took 7 bases from V and 4 from J, leaving 6 bases between them. The CDR3 nucleotides are TGTGCCACCAGAGGAGTCACCGGGGAGCTGTTTTTT. This codes for CATRGVTGELFF.

This clone was found a few times. The gene calls are TRBV7-9 and TRBJ1-5; D is undetermined. The ends were cut back, 5 bases at V and 8 bases at J, with 13 bases in the middle. This CDR3 is built from 13 residues. The germline V gene has CDR1 SEHNR and CDR2 FQNEAQ (reference sequence). CDR3 loop: CASSPRGLEPQHF. For the CDR3, the DNA is TGTGCCAGCAGCCCCCGGGGTTTGGAGCCCCAGCATTTT.

This chain uses TRBV6-5 with TRBJ1-2, with 9 bases fitting TRBD1. Germline loops: CDR1 MNHEY, CDR2 SVGAGI. The CDR3 covers 12 residues. The junction had 4 bases not matched to a gene; V was cut back by 6 bases and J by 8 bases. CDR3 nucleotide sequence: TGTGCCAGCAGGAGGGACAGGGAAGGCTACACCTTC. Its translation: CASRRDREGYTF.

Only a few counts were recorded for this clone. This chain joins TRBV7-9 and TRBJ1-6; 7 bases align to TRBD1. The germline V gene encodes CDR1 SEHNR and CDR2 FQNEAQ (reference sequence). Trimming cost V 4 bases and J 9 bases; bases outside gene matches: 6. This CDR3 spans 14 amino acids. The CDR3 DNA is TGTGCCAGCAGCTCAGACAGGGCTAGTTCACCCCTCCACTTT. It translates to CASSSDRASSPLHF.

The rearrangement joins TRBV11-2 to TRBJ2-7; TRBD1 agrees at 10 bases. The V segment lost 5 bases and the J segment 4 bases; nucleotides outside the gene matches: 8. Germline lookup yields CDR1 SGHAT and CDR2 FQNNGV. The CDR3 sequence is 15 residues long. CDR3 protein: CASSTGWGQGYEQYF. The CDR3 coding sequence is TGTGCCAGCAGCACGGGGTGGGGACAGGGGTACGAGCAGTACTTC.

The chain carries TRBV2 and TRBJ1-5, with D perhaps TRBD1 (5 bases). Germline lookup yields CDR1 SNHLY and CDR2 FYNNEI. With 1 base removed from V and 2 bases from J, the gap between germline ends came to 6 bases. There are 14 residues in the CDR3. The CDR3 DNA is TGTGCCAGCAGTGAAGGGGGGGGCAATCAGCCCCAGCATTTT. This encodes CASSEGGGNQPQHF.

The rearrangement uses TRBV5-6 and TRBJ2-1, with D maybe TRBD1 (6 bases). Deletions cut 5 bases from V and 4 bases from J, with 13 bases between. This CDR3 region has 14 residues. From germline, CDR1 is SGHDT and CDR2 YYEEEE. Written as DNA, the CDR3 is TGTGCCAGCAGTCCGGACAGTACTTACAATGAGCAGTTCTTC. This translates into CASSPDSTYNEQFF.

There are many counts of this clone. The V call is TRBV14, the J call TRBJ1-2; 12 bases agree with TRBD1. J lost 4 bases, V lost 5 bases, and 2 bases had no gene match. The length of the CDR3 is 14 residues. Germline lookup yields CDR1 SGHDN and CDR2 FVKESK. CDR3 sequence: CASSWGQGAYGYTF. The CDR3 DNA is TGTGCCAGCAGCTGGGGACAGGGGGCCTATGGCTACACCTTC.

This chain links TRBV7-3 with TRBJ1-2; 9 nucleotides agree with TRBD1. Germline-derived CDR1 and CDR2 are SGHTA and FQGTGA. The junction had 5 bases not matched to a gene; V was cut back by 2 bases and J by 4 bases. The CDR3 has 15 residues. The CDR3 DNA is TGTGCCAGCAGCTTACAGCCGGGACAGGGCTATGGCTACACCTTC. Its translation is CASSLQPGQGYGYTF.

CDR3 nucleotides: TGTGCCAGCAGCTTAGCGGGGGGGCGAGGAGATACGCAGTATTTT. Protein product: CASSLAGGRGDTQYF. This rearrangement joins TRBV11-3 to TRBJ2-3; 8 nucleotides match TRBD2. The CDR3 extends over 15 amino acids. V trimming: 1 base; J trimming: 5 bases; junction bases outside the gene matches: 5. Germline CDR1 and CDR2: SGHNT and YENEEA.

The rearrangement joins TRBV24-1 to TRBJ2-1; tentatively, D is TRBD2 (6 bases). Germline-derived CDR1 and CDR2 are KGHDR and SFDVKD. CDR3 size: 14 residues. Trimming took 11 bases from V and 8 from J, leaving 21 bases between them. Here the CDR3 reads CAIGDVAGRDEQFF. The CDR3 DNA follows: TGTGCCATCGGGGATGTTGCGGGAAGGGATGAGCAGTTCTTC.

V gene TRBV9 combines with J gene TRBJ2-5, with 7 bases fitting TRBD1. Losses at the gene ends were 6 bases for V and 5 bases for J; bases not matched to a gene: 16. There are 16 residues in the CDR3. Germline V gene data show CDR1 as SGDLS and CDR2 as YYNGEE. CDR3 DNA sequence: TGTGCCAGCAACACACAAGGGGGCTCGGTAGGGGAGACCCAGTACTTC. It codes for CASNTQGGSVGETQYF. Together with reference TRBV9 and TRBJ2-5, the CDR3 gives the full variable domain: DSGVTQTPKHLITATGQRVTLRCSPRSGDLSVYWYQQSLDQGLQFLIQYYNGEERAKGNILERFSAQQFPDLHSELNLSSLELGDSALYFCASNTQGGSVGETQYFGPGTRLLVL.

This clone occurred once. The chain combines TRBV7-2 with TRBJ2-7; D is perhaps TRBD2 (6 bases). There are 14 residues in the CDR3. Trimming took 1 base from V and 9 from J, leaving 16 bases between them. From germline, CDR1 is SGHTA and CDR2 FQGNSA. The CDR3 here is CASSLDTGPGVQYF. In DNA form, the CDR3 reads TGTGCCAGCAGCTTAGATACGGGGCCGGGGGTGCAGTACTTC.

V is TRBV5-1 and J is TRBJ2-3; D is unresolved. With 0 bases removed from V and 1 base from J, the gap between germline ends came to 12 bases. This CDR3 comprises 16 residues. CDR1 SGHRS and CDR2 YFSETQ come from the germline V gene. CDR3 amino acids: CASSLAEAIGTDTQYF. CDR3 DNA: TGCGCCAGCAGCTTGGCCGAGGCCATCGGCACAGATACGCAGTATTTT. Full variable domain (rest looked up from reference TRBV5-1 and TRBJ2-3): KAGVTQTPRYLIKTRGQQVTLSCSPISGHRSVSWYQQTPGQGLQFLFEYFSETQRNKGNFPGRFSGRQFSNSRSEMNVSTLELGDSALYLCASSLAEAIGTDTQYFGPGTRLTVL.

The chain carries TRBV6-6 and TRBJ2-7; 10 positions agree with TRBD1. This CDR3 region has 14 residues. J lost 2 bases, V lost 6 bases, and 4 bases had no gene match. The germline V gene has CDR1 MNHNY and CDR2 SVGAGI (reference sequence). CDR3 nucleotides: TGTGCCAGCAGGATTGGACAGGGGGCCTACGAGCAGTACTTC. Translating gives CASRIGQGAYEQYF.

The chain has TRBV3-1 (or the pseudogene TRBV3-2) and TRBJ2-1; D not certain. Germline V lookup: CDR1 LGHDT, CDR2 YNNKEL (reference sequence). Trimming took 4 bases from V and 9 from J, leaving 10 bases between them. The length of the CDR3 is 12 residues. The chain's CDR3 is CASSPRSGEQFF. The CDR3 coding sequence is TGTGCCAGCAGCCCCCGTTCAGGTGAGCAGTTCTTC.

This clone was seen once. The J gene is TRBJ1-1, the V gene TRBV24-1, with 7 positions matching TRBD1. From germline, CDR1 is KGHDR and CDR2 SFDVKD. The CDR3 has 16 residues. Trimming removed 2 bases from V and 4 bases from J; junction bases left unmatched: 9. The CDR3 is CATSDSHRGGSTEAFF. The CDR3 DNA is TGTGCCACCAGTGATTCTCACAGGGGAGGTAGCACTGAAGCTTTCTTT.

This clone was detected only once. This sequence joins TRBV7-8 and TRBJ2-7; D perhaps matches TRBD1 (7 bases). Trimming took 5 bases from V and 4 from J, leaving 18 bases between them. The CDR3 runs 15 residues. Germline-derived CDR1 and CDR2 are SGHVS and FQNEAQ. CDR3 amino acids: CASSRRGDRPYEQYF. The CDR3, as DNA: TGTGCCAGCAGCCGGAGGGGGGACAGACCTTACGAGCAGTACTTC.

This chain links TRBV30 with TRBJ1-1; 7 nucleotides line up with TRBD1. V trimming: 0 bases; J trimming: 0 bases; junction bases outside the gene matches: 10. There are 17 residues in the CDR3. The germline gives CDR1 GTSNPN, CDR2 SVGIG (reference sequence). The CDR3 bases are TGTGCCTGGAGTGTACGAGGGGGCGAAATCCTGAACACTGAAGCTTTCTTT. This translates into CAWSVRGGEILNTEAFF.

The gene calls are TRBV9 and TRBJ1-2; 8 bases are shared with TRBD1. The CDR3 runs to 16 residues. In germline, CDR1 is SGDLS, CDR2 YYNGEE. The V segment lost 2 bases and the J segment 7 bases; nucleotides outside the gene matches: 13. The CDR3, as DNA: TGTGCCAGCAGCGTGGGTAGGGTACAGGGGGACGGTGGCTACACCTTC. Protein: CASSVGRVQGDGGYTF.

The chain links TRBV6-2 or TRBV6-3 to TRBJ1-5; 7 positions agree with TRBD1. The CDR3 consists of 15 residues. The V segment lost 2 bases and the J segment 5 bases; nucleotides outside the gene matches: 6. Germline loops: CDR1 MNHEY, CDR2 SVGEGT. CDR3 in DNA: TGTGCCAGCAGTTACAGACAGGGAAGCTATCAGCCCCAGCATTTT. Its protein is CASSYRQGSYQPQHF.

A few counts support this clone. This chain connects TRBV27 to TRBJ1-2, with TRBD1 matching over 8 bases. The CDR3 has 13 amino acids. Germline CDR1 is MNHEY and CDR2 is SMNVEV (reference sequence). V lost 3 bases to trimming and J lost 4 bases; unmatched junction nucleotides: 1. This chain's CDR3 is CASSFQGAYGYTF. Here the CDR3 DNA reads TGTGCCAGCAGTTTCCAGGGGGCCTATGGCTACACCTTC.

The rearrangement joins TRBV7-3 to TRBJ1-1; D is uncertain. CDR1 and CDR2 from the germline V gene are SGHTA and FQGTGA. CDR3 length equals 16 residues. The V and J ends lost 2 bases and 0 bases respectively, with 13 bases between them. The DNA for the CDR3 is TGTGCCAGCAGCTTATCCCCCCGAGGTATGAACACTGAAGCTTTCTTT. It translates to CASSLSPRGMNTEAFF.

This clone was seen once. The chain carries TRBV28 and TRBJ2-7; D unclear. Trimming cost V 5 bases and J 9 bases, with 17 bases left between them. The germline V gene encodes CDR1 MDHEN and CDR2 SYDVKM. This CDR3 is 13 amino acids long. The CDR3 here is CASSPPNKMAQYF. The CDR3 DNA is TGTGCCAGCAGTCCGCCCAATAAAATGGCGCAGTACTTC.

This chain links TRBV14 with TRBJ1-2; D may be TRBD1 (5 bases). Trimming pared 4 bases from V and 4 bases from J, leaving 10 bases between. Germline-derived CDR1 and CDR2 are SGHDN and FVKESK. The CDR3 is made up of 13 amino acids. The CDR3 nucleotides read TGTGCCAGCAGCCTCGACAGTACCTATGGCTACACCTTC. This sequence encodes CASSLDSTYGYTF.